These T cell receptor beta chains were read from a single sample in a study of blood T cells in healthy people across ages. TCRdb reprocessed the 5' RACE reads with MiXCR, giving one entry per CDR3 protein. Of 450,000 to 600,000 distinct CDR3 sequences in the sample, about 27% are singletons; the top ten hold under 4.5%. The data were also submitted as part of a second study, on T cells of mothers and their children.

The material sequenced was blood. The receptors shown here come from a boy younger than 10 in good health. Both conserved end residues are part of each CDR3. A D gene is named only where the DNA matches it firmly. The listing skips clone size in some rows; elsewhere it reads once, few, many or a size class.

clone size	J gene	V gene	D gene	CDR3 DNA	CDR3 protein
NA	TRBJ2-7	TRBV14	TRBD1	TGTGCCAGCAGCCAAGGGGTATTCTCCGGGACAGGGAGCTCCTACGAGCAGTACTTC	CASSQGVFSGTGSSYEQYF
NA	TRBJ1-3	TRBV20-1	TRBD1	TGCAGTGCTAGAGAGACAGGGAATTCTGGAAACACCATATATTTT	CSARETGNSGNTIYF
few	TRBJ1-2	TRBV7-9	NA	TGTGCCAGCAGCTCTATTTTCAGGAGCAACTATGGCTACACCTTC	CASSSIFRSNYGYTF
many	TRBJ1-2	TRBV12-3/TRBV12-4	NA	TGTGCCAGCAGTTTAGCGTTTTCGCCTAACTATGGCTACACCTTC	CASSLAFSPNYGYTF
NA	TRBJ2-3	TRBV20-1	TRBD1	TGCAGTGCCGACACAGGGGGCAGGGATACGCAGTATTTT	CSADTGGRDTQYF
few	TRBJ2-3	TRBV25-1	TRBD1	TGTGCCAGCAGTGAGGCGGACAGGGAAGTAGATACGCAGTATTTT	CASSEADREVDTQYF
NA	TRBJ1-1	TRBV11-2	NA	TGTGCCAGCAGCTTAGAAGCGGGACGGAACACTGAAGCTTTCTTT	CASSLEAGRNTEAFF
once	TRBJ2-3	TRBV20-1	TRBD2	TGCAGTGCTAGAGATGGCCAAAGGACTAGCGGATTCGGGGGCACAGATACGCAGTATTTT	CSARDGQRTSGFGGTDTQYF
NA	TRBJ2-6	TRBV4-3	NA	TGCGCCAGCAGCGCATACTCTGGGGCCAACGTCCTGACTTTC	CASSAYSGANVLTF
NA	TRBJ1-2	TRBV20-1	TRBD1	TGCAGTGCTGGAGACAGGGGGACATATGGCTACACCTTC	CSAGDRGTYGYTF
few	TRBJ2-7	TRBV7-9	TRBD2	TGTGCCAGCAGCTCCGGCCGGGACTACTACGAGCAGTACTTC	CASSSGRDYYEQYF
NA	TRBJ2-1	TRBV3-1	NA	TGTGCCAGCGCTACCGGCGGATTGAGCTCCTACAATGAGCAGTTCTTC	CASATGGLSSYNEQFF
few	TRBJ2-2	TRBV6-2/TRBV6-3	TRBD1	TGTGCCAGCAATACAGGGGGTAGCACCGGGGAGCTGTTTTTT	CASNTGGSTGELFF
NA	TRBJ2-7	TRBV6-2/TRBV6-3	TRBD2	TGTGCCAGCAGTGCGCCCCGCCGACTAGCGGGGGCCTGCGAGCAGTACTTC	CASSAPRRLAGACEQYF
NA	TRBJ2-2	TRBV20-1	TRBD2	TGCAGTGCCCAACGGGGGACTAGCCGGACCGGGGAGCTGTTTTTT	CSAQRGTSRTGELFF
NA	TRBJ2-2	TRBV6-1	NA	TGTGCCAGCTCGGGACGGCCGGGCACCGGGGAGCTGTTTTTT	CASSGRPGTGELFF
few	TRBJ2-2	TRBV3-1	NA	TGTGCCAGCAGCCAAGATGGCTACGGTTTTGGCGGGGAGCTGTTTTTT	CASSQDGYGFGGELFF
few	TRBJ1-1	TRBV6-5	NA	TGTGCCAGCACCTTGAAACCGGGACGGAGGAACACTGAAGCTTTCTTT	CASTLKPGRRNTEAFF
NA	TRBJ1-2	TRBV3-1	NA	TGTGCCAGCAGCCTTCAACGGTCAGGCTACACCTTC	CASSLQRSGYTF
few	TRBJ2-3	TRBV18	NA	TGTGCCAGCTCACCTCTCTCGGGCGGCACAGATACGCAGTATTTT	CASSPLSGGTDTQYF
few	TRBJ2-3	TRBV20-1	TRBD2	TGCAGTGCGCCTACTAGCGGGGGAGATACGCAGTATTTT	CSAPTSGGDTQYF
few	TRBJ2-7	TRBV20-1	TRBD2	TGCAGTGCTAGACCCACCGGACTAGCGGTTTTACCCTACGAGCAGTACTTC	CSARPTGLAVLPYEQYF
few	TRBJ2-7	TRBV20-1	TRBD2	TGCAGTGCCTCACCGGGAGCGGGGGTTGAGCAGTACTTC	CSASPGAGVEQYF
NA	TRBJ1-1	TRBV27	NA	TGTGCCAGCAGTTTCTCCGGGGGAGCTTTGAACACTGAAGCTTTCTTT	CASSFSGGALNTEAFF
NA	TRBJ1-2	TRBV29-1	NA	TGCAGCGTAGGGTCCCCAGGGCTCCGAGATAAGTATGGCTACACCTTC	CSVGSPGLRDKYGYTF
NA	TRBJ2-3	TRBV12-3/TRBV12-4	TRBD2	TGTGCCAGCAGTTCCAGACTAGCGGGGAGAAGCACAGATACGCAGTATTTT	CASSSRLAGRSTDTQYF
few	TRBJ2-4	TRBV3-1	TRBD1	TGTGCCAGCAGCCGACAGGGTTTCCAAAACATTCAGTACTTC	CASSRQGFQNIQYF